What follows are 14 T cell receptor beta chains derived from one specimen sequenced in a study of low-dose radiotherapy and immunotherapy resistance in tumors (dated by TCRdb to 2021 to 2024). Read against the paper, the sample's time point label means: before trial treatment. The listed sequencing device is Illumina HiSeq 2500. To make first-strand cDNA, Superscript III was used along with a set of TRAV- and TRBV-specific primers so that both the TCRalpha and TCRbeta chains were covered. A roughly 20-cycle PCR with Phusion amplified the TCRs, pairing a constant-region primer with the adapter that was attached to the V primers. TCRdb cleaned the public reads at Q25 with fastp, built clones with MiXCR and kept in-frame beta chains. Identical CDR3 proteins give one entry, which carries the most common genes and DNA. The sample yields 35,000 to 45,000 distinct CDR3 sequences; roughly 30% were counted once. The ten largest clonotypes hold around 3.9% of the sample.

The sequenced sample was PBMCs, obtained before treatment. Receptors originate from a male donor with gallbladder cancer.

V is TRBV11-2 and J is TRBJ1-2, with D perhaps TRBD1 (5 bases). The CDR3 runs 16 residues. CDR1 SGHAT and CDR2 FQNNGV come from the germline V gene. V was trimmed by 1 base and J by 8 bases, leaving 20 bases between them. In DNA form, the CDR3 reads TGTGCCAGCAGCTTAGCTCCTACCGGGGCCGCGGGGGGCTACACCTTC. It yields the protein CASSLAPTGAAGGYTF.

This clonotype came up many times. Written as DNA, the CDR3 is TGTGCCAGCAGTTTATTGAACAGGGGAGATACGCAGTATTTT. It translates to CASSLLNRGDTQYF. The V and J genes are TRBV27 and TRBJ2-3, with 7 bases lining up with TRBD1. The junction had 3 bases not matched to a gene; V was cut back by 1 base and J by 5 bases. This CDR3 spans 14 amino acids. Germline V gives CDR1 MNHEY, CDR2 SMNVEV (reference sequence).

Many counts were recorded for this clonotype. This chain uses TRBV2 with TRBJ2-1; 8 bases fit TRBD1. V shed 8 bases, J shed 6 bases, and the junction held 9 bases outside the gene matches. CDR1 is SNHLY and CDR2 is FYNNEI in the germline V gene. This CDR3 spans 14 amino acids. The CDR3 nucleotides are TGTGCCAGCGGAGCAGGACAGGGCTTCAATGAGCAGTTCTTC. Encoded protein: CASGAGQGFNEQFF.

In its sample, this clonotype was seen many times. V usage is TRBV7-9 and J usage is TRBJ1-2; TRBD1 agrees at 12 bases. Germline V gene data show CDR1 as SEHNR and CDR2 as FQNEAQ (reference sequence). After removal of 4 bases from V and 4 bases from J, the junction contained 16 bases not matched to a gene. The CDR3 spans 19 residues. The CDR3 is CASSSTPGTGGLTIYGYTF. CDR3 in DNA: TGTGCCAGCAGCTCCACTCCCGGGACAGGGGGCCTTACGATCTATGGCTACACCTTC.

On this clonotype itself: It differs at one base from a far larger clone, so likely a read error. This rearrangement joins TRBV6-2 or TRBV6-3 to TRBJ2-1, with D uncertain. Trimming stripped 5 bases from V and 10 bases from J, with 9 bases between. The CDR3 totals 11 residues. In germline, CDR1 is MNHEY, CDR2 SVGEGT. Written as DNA, the CDR3 is TGTGCCAGCAGTCATTCCTACGAGCAGTTCTTC. Residues: CASSHSYEQFF.

Concerning this clonotype: As the CDR3 is not closed by the conserved phenylalanine or tryptophan, this likely results from a read error. V usage is TRBV20-1 and J usage is TRBJ2-5; D may be TRBD2 (6 bases). The V and J ends lost 6 bases and 1 base respectively, with 12 bases between them. This CDR3 comprises 13 residues. Looked up from germline, CDR1 is DFQATT and CDR2 is SNEGSKA (reference sequence). The CDR3 sequence: CSAPWEVQETQYY. CDR3 sequence (DNA): TGCAGTGCCCCCTGGGAGGTCCAAGAGACCCAGTACTAC.

This clonotype was found many times. The CDR3 DNA reads as TGCGCCAGCAAGTGGGACGGATACAATGAGCAGTTCTTC. This translates into CASKWDGYNEQFF. This chain joins TRBV5-1 and TRBJ2-1; D possibly uses TRBD1 or TRBD2 (5 bases each). Per germline, CDR1 SGHRS and CDR2 YFSETQ. The CDR3 length is 13 residues. Trimming stripped 6 bases from V and 4 bases from J, with 11 bases between.

This clonotype came up many times. The chain has TRBV19 and TRBJ1-5, with a possible D match to TRBD1 (5 bases). V lost 6 bases and J 2 bases, leaving 11 bases between the germline ends. Germline values: CDR1 LNHDA, CDR2 SQIVND (reference sequence). CDR3 length equals 14 residues. CDR3 region: CASSRVGGNQPQHF. The DNA for the CDR3 is TGTGCCAGTAGCAGGGTAGGTGGCAATCAGCCCCAGCATTTT.

The table lists this clonotype with many counts. The chain couples TRBV4-1 to TRBJ1-5; no clear D. CDR3 length: 14 amino acids. Germline V gene sequence: CDR1 MGHRA, CDR2 YSYEKL. Trimming removed 2 bases from V and 6 bases from J, with 11 bases in between. The CDR3, as DNA: TGCGCCAGCAGCCAACTAGGAAGGGCTCAGCCCCAGCATTTT. This codes for CASSQLGRAQPQHF.

There are many counts of this clonotype. This chain links TRBV7-9 with TRBJ2-5, with 13 bases that match TRBD2. The CDR3 totals 17 residues. Per germline, CDR1 SEHNR and CDR2 FQNEAQ (reference sequence). The J segment lost 0 bases and the V segment lost 4 bases, leaving 5 bases of the junction unmatched. The CDR3 region is CASSSGLAGAYQETQYF. The CDR3 nucleotides read TGTGCCAGCAGCTCCGGACTAGCGGGAGCGTACCAAGAGACCCAGTACTTC.

This clonotype was seen ten or more times. The chain joins TRBV7-9 to TRBJ2-7, with TRBD1 matching 8 bases. This CDR3 spans 15 amino acids. From germline, CDR1 is SEHNR and CDR2 FQNEAQ (reference sequence). J gave up 6 bases and V 1 base, and 8 bases lay outside the gene matches. This CDR3 reads CASSLEAGGLSEQYF. The DNA of the CDR3 is TGTGCCAGCAGCTTAGAGGCAGGGGGCCTCAGCGAGCAGTACTTC.

This rearrangement joins TRBV7-3 to TRBJ2-3; D possibly matches TRBD1 or TRBD2 (6 bases each). Deletions cut 0 bases from V and 6 bases from J, with 13 bases between. Germline CDR1 is SGHTA and CDR2 is FQGTGA. CDR3 size: 15 residues. The CDR3 here is CASSLTGGQADTQYF. CDR3 DNA sequence: TGTGCCAGCAGCTTAACGGGGGGCCAAGCGGATACGCAGTATTTT.

This clonotype was counted many times. The J gene is TRBJ2-1, the V gene TRBV20-1, with 13 bases lining up with TRBD2. The CDR3 sequence is 14 residues long. Trimming removed 6 bases from V and 7 bases from J; junction bases left unmatched: 6. In germline, CDR1 is DFQATT, CDR2 SNEGSKA (reference sequence). DNA for the CDR3: TGCAGTGCGACGGGACTAGCGGGGAAAAATGAGCAGTTCTTC. Translating it yields CSATGLAGKNEQFF.

The rearrangement joins TRBV27 to TRBJ2-4; D is undetermined. The CDR3 sequence is 13 residues long. The ends were cut back, 4 bases at V and 10 bases at J, with 14 bases in the middle. Germline values: CDR1 MNHEY, CDR2 SMNVEV (reference sequence). CDR3 sequence (DNA): TGTGCCAGCAGTTCAACTCGTGCGCCTATTCAGTACTTC. As protein: CASSSTRAPIQYF.